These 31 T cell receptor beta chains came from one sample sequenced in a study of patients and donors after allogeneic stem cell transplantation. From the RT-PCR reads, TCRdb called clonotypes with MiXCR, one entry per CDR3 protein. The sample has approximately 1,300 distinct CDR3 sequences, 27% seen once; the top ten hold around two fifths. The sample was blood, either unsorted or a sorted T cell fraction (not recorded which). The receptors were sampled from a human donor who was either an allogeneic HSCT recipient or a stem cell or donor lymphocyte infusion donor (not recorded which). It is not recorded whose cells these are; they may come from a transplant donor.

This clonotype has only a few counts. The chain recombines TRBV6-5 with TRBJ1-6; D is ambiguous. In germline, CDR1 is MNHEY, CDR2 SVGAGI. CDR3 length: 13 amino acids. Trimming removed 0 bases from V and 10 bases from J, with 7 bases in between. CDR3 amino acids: CASSYSIQSPLHF. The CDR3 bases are TGTGCCAGCAGTTACTCGATTCAGTCACCCCTCCACTTT.

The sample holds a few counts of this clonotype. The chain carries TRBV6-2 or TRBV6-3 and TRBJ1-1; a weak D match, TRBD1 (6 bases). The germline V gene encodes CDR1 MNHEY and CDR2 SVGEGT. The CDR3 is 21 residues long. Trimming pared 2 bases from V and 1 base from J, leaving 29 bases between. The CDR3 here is CASSYIGQKWGLLLRNTEAFF. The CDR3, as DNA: TGTGCCAGCAGTTACATCGGACAGAAATGGGGTCTGTTGCTGCGGAACACTGAAGCTTTCTTT.

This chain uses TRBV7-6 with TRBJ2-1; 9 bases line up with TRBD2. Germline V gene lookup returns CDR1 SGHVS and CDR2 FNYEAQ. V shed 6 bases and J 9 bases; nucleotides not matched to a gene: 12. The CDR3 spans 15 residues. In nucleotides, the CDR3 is TGTGCCAGCAGTCCGTTAGCGGGAGATAGAATTGAGCAGTTCTTC. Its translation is CASSPLAGDRIEQFF. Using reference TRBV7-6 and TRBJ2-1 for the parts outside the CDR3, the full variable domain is GAGVSQSPRYKVTKRGQDVALRCDPISGHVSLYWYRQALGQGPEFLTYFNYEAQQDKSGLPNDRFSAERPEGSISTLTIQRTEQRDSAMYRCASSPLAGDRIEQFFGPGTRLTVL.

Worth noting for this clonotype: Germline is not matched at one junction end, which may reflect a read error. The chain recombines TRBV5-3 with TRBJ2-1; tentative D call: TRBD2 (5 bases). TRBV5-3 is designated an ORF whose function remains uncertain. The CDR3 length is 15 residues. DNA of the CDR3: TGTGCCAGAAGCTTGGGAGGAGGTCTTTACAATGAGCAGTTATTC. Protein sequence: CARSLGGGLYNEQLF.

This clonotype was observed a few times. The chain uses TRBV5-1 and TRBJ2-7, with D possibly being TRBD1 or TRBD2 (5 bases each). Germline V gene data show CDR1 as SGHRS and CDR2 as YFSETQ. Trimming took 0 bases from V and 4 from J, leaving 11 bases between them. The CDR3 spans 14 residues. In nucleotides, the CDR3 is TGCGCCAGCAGCTTGGATGGGGGTGCTTACGAGCAGTACTTC. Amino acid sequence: CASSLDGGAYEQYF. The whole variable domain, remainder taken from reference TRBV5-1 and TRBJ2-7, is KAGVTQTPRYLIKTRGQQVTLSCSPISGHRSVSWYQQTPGQGLQFLFEYFSETQRNKGNFPGRFSGRQFSNSRSEMNVSTLELGDSALYLCASSLDGGAYEQYFGPGTRLTVT.

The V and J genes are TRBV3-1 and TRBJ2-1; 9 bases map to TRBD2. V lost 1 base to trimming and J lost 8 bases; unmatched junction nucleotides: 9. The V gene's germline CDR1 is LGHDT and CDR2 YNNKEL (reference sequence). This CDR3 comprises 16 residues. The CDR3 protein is CASSQVGGTSWYEQFF. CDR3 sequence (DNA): TGTGCCAGCAGCCAAGTAGGGGGGACTAGCTGGTATGAGCAGTTCTTC.

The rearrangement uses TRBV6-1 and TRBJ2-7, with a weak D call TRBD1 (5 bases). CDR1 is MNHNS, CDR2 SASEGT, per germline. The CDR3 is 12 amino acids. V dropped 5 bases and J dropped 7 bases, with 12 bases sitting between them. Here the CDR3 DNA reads TGTGCCAGCAGTCTCAGGGTGGAGGAGCAGTACTTC. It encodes CASSLRVEEQYF.

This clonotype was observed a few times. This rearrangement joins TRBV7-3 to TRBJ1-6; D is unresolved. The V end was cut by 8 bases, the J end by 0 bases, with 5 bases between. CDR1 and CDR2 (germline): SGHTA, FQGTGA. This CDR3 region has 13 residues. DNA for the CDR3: TGTGCCAGCGGAAGCTCCTATAATTCACCCCTCCACTTT. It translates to CASGSSYNSPLHF.

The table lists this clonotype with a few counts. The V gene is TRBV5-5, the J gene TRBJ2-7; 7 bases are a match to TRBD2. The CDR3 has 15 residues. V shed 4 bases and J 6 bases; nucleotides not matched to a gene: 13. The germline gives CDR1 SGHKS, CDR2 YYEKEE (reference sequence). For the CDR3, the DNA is TGTGCCAGCAGCCCCTCGGGGGGTGGTAACCTCGAGCAGTACTTC. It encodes CASSPSGGGNLEQYF. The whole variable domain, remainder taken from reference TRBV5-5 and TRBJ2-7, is DAGVTQSPTHLIKTRGQQVTLRCSPISGHKSVSWYQQVLGQGPQFIFQYYEKEERGRGNFPDRFSARQFPNYSSELNVNALLLGDSALYLCASSPSGGGNLEQYFGPGTRLTVT.

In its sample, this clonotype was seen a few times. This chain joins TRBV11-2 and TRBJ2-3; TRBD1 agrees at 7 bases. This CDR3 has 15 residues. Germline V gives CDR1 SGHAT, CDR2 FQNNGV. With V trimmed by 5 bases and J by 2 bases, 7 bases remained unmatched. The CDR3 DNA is TGTGCCAGCAGCCGTACCGGGACAGCCACAGATACGCAGTATTTT. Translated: CASSRTGTATDTQYF.

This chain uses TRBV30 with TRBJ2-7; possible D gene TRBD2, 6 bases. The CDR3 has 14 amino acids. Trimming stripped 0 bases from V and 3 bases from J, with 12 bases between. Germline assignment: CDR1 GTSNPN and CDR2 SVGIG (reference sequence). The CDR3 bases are TGTGCCTGGAGTGTACTTGGGGGGTTCTACGAGCAGTACTTC. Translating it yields CAWSVLGGFYEQYF.

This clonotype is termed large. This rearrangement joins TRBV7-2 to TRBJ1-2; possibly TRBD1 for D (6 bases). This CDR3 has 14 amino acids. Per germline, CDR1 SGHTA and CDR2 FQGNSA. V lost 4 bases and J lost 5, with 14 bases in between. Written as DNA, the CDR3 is TGTGCCAGCAGCTCGAGCGGGGGGCAATATGGCTACACCTTC. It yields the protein CASSSSGGQYGYTF.

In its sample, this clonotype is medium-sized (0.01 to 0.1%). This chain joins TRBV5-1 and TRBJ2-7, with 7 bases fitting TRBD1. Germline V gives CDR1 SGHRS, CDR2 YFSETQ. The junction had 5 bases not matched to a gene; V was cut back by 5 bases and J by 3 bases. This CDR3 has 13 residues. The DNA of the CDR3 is TGCGCCAGCAGAGAGGGGGCCTTCTACGAGCAGTACTTC. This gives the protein CASREGAFYEQYF. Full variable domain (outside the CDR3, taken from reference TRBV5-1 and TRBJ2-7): KAGVTQTPRYLIKTRGQQVTLSCSPISGHRSVSWYQQTPGQGLQFLFEYFSETQRNKGNFPGRFSGRQFSNSRSEMNVSTLELGDSALYLCASREGAFYEQYFGPGTRLTVT.

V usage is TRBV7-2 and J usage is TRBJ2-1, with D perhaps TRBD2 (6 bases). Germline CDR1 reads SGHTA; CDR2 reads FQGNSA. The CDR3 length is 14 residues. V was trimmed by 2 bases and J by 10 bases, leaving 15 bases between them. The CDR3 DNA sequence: TGTGCCAGCAGCTTAAGACTAGTCACAAGAGAGCAGTTCTTC. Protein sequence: CASSLRLVTREQFF. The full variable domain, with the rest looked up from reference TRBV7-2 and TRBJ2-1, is GAGVSQSPSNKVTEKGKDVELRCDPISGHTALYWYRQSLGQGLEFLIYFQGNSAPDKSGLPSDRFSAERTGGSVSTLTIQRTQQEDSAVYLCASSLRLVTREQFFGPGTRLTVL.

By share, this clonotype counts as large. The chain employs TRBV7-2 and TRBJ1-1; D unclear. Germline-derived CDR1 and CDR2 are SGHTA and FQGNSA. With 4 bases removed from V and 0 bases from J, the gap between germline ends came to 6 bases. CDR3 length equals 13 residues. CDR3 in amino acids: CASSSTVNTEAFF. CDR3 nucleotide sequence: TGTGCCAGCAGCTCCACAGTGAACACTGAAGCTTTCTTT.

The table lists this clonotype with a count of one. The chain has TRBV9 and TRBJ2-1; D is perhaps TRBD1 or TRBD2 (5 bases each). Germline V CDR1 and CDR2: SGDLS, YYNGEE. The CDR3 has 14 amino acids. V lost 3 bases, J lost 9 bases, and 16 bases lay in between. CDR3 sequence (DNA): TGTGCCAGCAGCGCCCGGGACCTCGAGGGTGAGCAGTTCTTC. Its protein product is CASSARDLEGEQFF.

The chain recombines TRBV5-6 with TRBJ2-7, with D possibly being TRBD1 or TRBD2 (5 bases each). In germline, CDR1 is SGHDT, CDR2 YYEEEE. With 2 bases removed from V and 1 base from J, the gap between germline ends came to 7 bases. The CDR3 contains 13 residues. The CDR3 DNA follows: TGTGCCAGCAGCTTTGAGGGGTCCTACGAGCAGTACTTC. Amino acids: CASSFEGSYEQYF. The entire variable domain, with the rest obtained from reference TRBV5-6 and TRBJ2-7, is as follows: DAGVTQSPTHLIKTRGQQVTLRCSPKSGHDTVSWYQQALGQGPQFIFQYYEEEERQRGNFPDRFSGHQFPNYSSELNVNALLLGDSALYLCASSFEGSYEQYFGPGTRLTVT.

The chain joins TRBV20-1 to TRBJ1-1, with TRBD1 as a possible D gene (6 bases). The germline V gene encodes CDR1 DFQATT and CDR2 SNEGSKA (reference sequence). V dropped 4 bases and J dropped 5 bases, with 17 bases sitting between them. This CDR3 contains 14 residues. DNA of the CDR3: TGCAGTGCTACCGGTACATACAGGGATACTGAAGCTTTCTTT. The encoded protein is CSATGTYRDTEAFF.

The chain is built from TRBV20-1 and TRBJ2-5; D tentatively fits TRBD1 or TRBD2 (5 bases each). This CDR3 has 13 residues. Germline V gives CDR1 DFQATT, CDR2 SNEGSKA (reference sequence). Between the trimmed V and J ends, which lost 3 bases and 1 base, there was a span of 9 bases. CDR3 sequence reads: CSARGPLQETQYF. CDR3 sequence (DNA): TGCAGTGCTAGGGGACCACTCCAAGAGACCCAGTACTTC.

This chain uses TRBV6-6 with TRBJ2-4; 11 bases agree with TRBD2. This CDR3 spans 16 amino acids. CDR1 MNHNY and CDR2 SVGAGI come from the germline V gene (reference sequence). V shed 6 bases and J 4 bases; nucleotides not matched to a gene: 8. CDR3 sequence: CASRTLAGGGKNIQYF. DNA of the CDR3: TGTGCCAGCAGAACCCTAGCGGGAGGTGGAAAAAACATTCAGTACTTC.

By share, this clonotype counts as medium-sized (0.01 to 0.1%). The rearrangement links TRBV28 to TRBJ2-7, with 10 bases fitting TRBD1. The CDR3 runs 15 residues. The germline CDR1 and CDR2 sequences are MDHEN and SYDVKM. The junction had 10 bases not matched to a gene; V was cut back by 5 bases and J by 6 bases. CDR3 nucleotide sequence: TGTGCCAGCAGTCCCGAGGGACAGGGGATAAGCGAGCAGTACTTC. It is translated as CASSPEGQGISEQYF.

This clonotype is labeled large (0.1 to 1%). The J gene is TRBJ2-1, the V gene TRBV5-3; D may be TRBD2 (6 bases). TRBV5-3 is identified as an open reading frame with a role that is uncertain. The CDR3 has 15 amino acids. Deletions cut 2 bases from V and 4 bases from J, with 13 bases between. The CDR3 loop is CARSFPGETYNEQFF. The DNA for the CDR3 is TGTGCCAGAAGCTTCCCGGGAGAGACGTACAATGAGCAGTTCTTC.

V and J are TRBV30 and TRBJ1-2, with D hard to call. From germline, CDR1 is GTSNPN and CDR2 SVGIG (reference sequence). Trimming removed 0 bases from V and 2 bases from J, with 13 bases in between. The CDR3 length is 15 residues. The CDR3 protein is CAWSVPRLANYGYTF. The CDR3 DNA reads TGTGCCTGGAGTGTACCCCGTTTGGCGAACTATGGCTACACCTTC.

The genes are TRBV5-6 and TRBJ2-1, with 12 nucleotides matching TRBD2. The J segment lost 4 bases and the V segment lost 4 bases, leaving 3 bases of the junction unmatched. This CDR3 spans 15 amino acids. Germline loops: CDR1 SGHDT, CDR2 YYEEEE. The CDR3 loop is CASSEGLAGYNEQFF. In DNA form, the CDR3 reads TGTGCCAGCAGCGAGGGACTAGCGGGTTACAATGAGCAGTTCTTC.

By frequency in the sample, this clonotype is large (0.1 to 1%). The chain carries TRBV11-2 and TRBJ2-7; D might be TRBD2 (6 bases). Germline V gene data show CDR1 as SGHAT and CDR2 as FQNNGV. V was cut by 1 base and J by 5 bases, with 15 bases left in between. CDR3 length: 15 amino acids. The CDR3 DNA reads TGTGCCAGCAGCTTAGCCCCGGGAGTGAGCAACGAGCAGTACTTC. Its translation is CASSLAPGVSNEQYF.

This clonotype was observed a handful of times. DNA of the CDR3: TGTGCCAGCAGCCCGCGGGGACAGGGGAACAATGAGCAGTTCTTC. Its protein is CASSPRGQGNNEQFF. This chain uses TRBV7-9 with TRBJ2-1; 10 nucleotides line up with TRBD1. After removal of 5 bases from V and 5 bases from J, the junction contained 6 bases not matched to a gene. CDR1 is SEHNR, CDR2 FQNEAQ, per germline (reference sequence). The CDR3 is 15 amino acids.

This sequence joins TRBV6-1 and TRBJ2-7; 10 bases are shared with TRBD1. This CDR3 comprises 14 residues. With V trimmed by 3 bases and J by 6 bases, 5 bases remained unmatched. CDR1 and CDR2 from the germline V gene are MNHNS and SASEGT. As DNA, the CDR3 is TGTGCCAGCAGTGACGGGACAGGGGCCTCCGAGCAGTACTTC. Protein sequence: CASSDGTGASEQYF.

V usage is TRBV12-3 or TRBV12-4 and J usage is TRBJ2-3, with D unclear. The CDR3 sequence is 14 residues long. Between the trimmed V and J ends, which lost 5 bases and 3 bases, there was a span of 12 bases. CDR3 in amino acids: CASSPEAITDTQYF. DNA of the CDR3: TGTGCCAGCAGTCCCGAGGCGATTACAGATACGCAGTATTTT.

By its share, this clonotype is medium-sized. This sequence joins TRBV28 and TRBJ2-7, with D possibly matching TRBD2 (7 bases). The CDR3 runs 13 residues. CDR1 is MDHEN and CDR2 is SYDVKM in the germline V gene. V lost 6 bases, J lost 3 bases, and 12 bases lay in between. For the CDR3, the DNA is TGTGCCAGCAGAGCGGGACACAGCTACGAGCAGTACTTC. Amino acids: CASRAGHSYEQYF.

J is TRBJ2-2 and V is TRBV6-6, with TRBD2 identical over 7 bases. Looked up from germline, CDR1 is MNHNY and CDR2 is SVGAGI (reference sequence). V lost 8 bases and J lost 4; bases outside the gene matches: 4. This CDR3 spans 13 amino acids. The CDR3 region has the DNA TGTGCCAGCGGCAAGCGGGGCACCGGGGAGCTGTTTTTT. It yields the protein CASGKRGTGELFF.

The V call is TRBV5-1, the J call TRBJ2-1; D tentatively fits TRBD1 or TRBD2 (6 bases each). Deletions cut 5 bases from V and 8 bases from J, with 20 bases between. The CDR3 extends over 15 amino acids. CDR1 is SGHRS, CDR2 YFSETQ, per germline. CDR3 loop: CASRPRGHEVDEQFF. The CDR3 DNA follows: TGCGCCAGCAGGCCCCGGGGGCATGAGGTCGATGAGCAGTTCTTC.